The text below deals with one T cell receptor (beta chain). A few counts support this clonotype. No cognate antigen has been identified for it. No base quality information exists; no much larger clone differs at one position. The germline V gene supplies CDR1 ENHRY and CDR2 SYGVKD. The CDR3 contains 11 residues, cysteine and phenylalanine counted. The CDR3 DNA has 33 bases and is translated from base 1. V and J are truncated by 11 bases and 7 bases respectively, leaving an intervening sequence of 11 bases. This specimen belongs to a study of T cells after yellow fever vaccination (dated by TCRdb to between 2018 and 2021). Context from the whole study: Libraries from fractions with low cell numbers were prepared with the SMART-Seq v4 Ultra Low Input RNA kit. To track T-cell clones before and after primary and booster YFV17D yellow fever vaccination, bulk TCR alpha and beta repertoires were sequenced longitudinally. Two healthy male donors, one aged 18 to 30 and one aged 30 to 40 years, made up the cohort. Blood was collected at multiple timepoints before and after primary and secondary immunization, and bulk PBMC replicates and cell subsets were isolated.

The research as a whole found: Compared with the primary T-cell response, the secondary T-cell response was faster but weaker, reaching its peak on day 5 rather than on day 15. A small share of clonotypes was detected in both CD4 and CD8 compartments, with the overlap likely arising from convergent recombination. FACS-sorted repertoires could contain abundant contaminating clonotypes from the bulk population, so computational filtering was required. After the booster, most clones that had expanded after primary vaccination were detected again (approximately 97% of CD4 and 70% to 90% of CD8), suggesting broad maintenance of memory. Because the study included only a couple of donors, the extent to which the findings can be generalized is limited.

This sample's treatment or condition label indicates: live attenuated yellow fever vaccine strain. At each blood-draw timepoint, two biological replicates of bulk PBMCs were obtained. PBMCs were isolated from peripheral blood using a standard Ficoll-Paque protocol. TriZol was used to extract RNA from bulk PBMCs, CD4 and CD8 fractions, and dextramer-positive and dextramer-negative fractions. Synthesis of TCR cDNA relied on 5'RACE template switching, a step that introduced a universal primer site along with unique molecular identifiers. cDNA synthesis was primed from both the TCR alpha and TCR beta constant segments. Library amplification involved two PCR steps, and the second step added sample barcodes and sequencing adapters. Libraries were sequenced on Illumina HiSeq 2500 (2x100 bp) or NovaSeq (2x150 bp). On the study's bioinformatics: Demultiplexing of reads and collapsing into UMI consensus sequences were performed with MIGEC, and V(D)J alignment was carried out with MiXCR. Vaccine-responding clonotypes were defined with edgeR using replicate PBMC samples, requiring FDR below 0.01 and a log2 fold change above 5 up to day 15. Bulk clonotypes were assigned CD4 or CD8 identity according to which sequenced CD4 or CD8 repertoire held them at higher abundance. The public reads were quality trimmed at Q25 with fastp and then assembled into clones with MiXCR by TCRdb, keeping productive beta chains. Each CDR3 protein gets just one entry, which takes the most common genes and DNA from the rows behind it. TCRdb, not the authors, supplied the V and J calls. The sample table contains 450,000 to 600,000 distinct CDR3 sequences; only one count was recorded for approximately 13% of them. Over 12% of the sample lies in the top ten.

The source of this sequence is a young man who received the YFV17D yellow fever vaccine. The chain employs TRBV10-3 and TRBJ2-2; a tentative D call is TRBD2 (5 bases match). The sample here was PBMCs, taken on the day of the yellow fever booster vaccination. The DNA sequence is given as TGTGCCTCGGGGATGAGCGGGGAGCTGTTTTTT. Translated, it reads CASGMSGELFF.